A single sample is the source of the 14 T cell receptor beta chains below, sequenced in a study of CD4+ T cells in melanoma. Method: immunoSEQ multiplex PCR; TCRdb's copy keeps in-frame clones and lacks some. The table lists some 6,800 clones, 45% to 55% of them singletons. The source material was cells from a culture (not recorded whether cultured in vitro). Source of these receptors: a human donor with melanoma.

The rearrangement uses TRBV6-1 and TRBJ1-5; D perhaps matches TRBD1 (5 bases). Germline-derived CDR1 and CDR2 are MNHNS and SASEGT. Between the trimmed V and J ends, which lost 1 base and 7 bases, there was a span of 14 bases. The CDR3 spans 15 residues. The CDR3 coding sequence is TGTGCCAGCAGTGAAGGGAGGCAGGGAGGCCAGCCCCAGCATTTT. This translates into CASSEGRQGGQPQHF.

The chain combines TRBV29-1 with TRBJ2-5, with 8 bases aligning to TRBD1. The CDR3 has 18 amino acids. The V and J ends lost 3 bases and 1 base, in that order; junction bases with no gene match: 16. Germline V gives CDR1 SQVTM, CDR2 ANQGSEA. CDR3 coding DNA: TGCAGCGTTGAGGCAGGACAGGGCCTGACGAGGACCCAAGAGACCCAGTACTTC. Amino acid sequence: CSVEAGQGLTRTQETQYF.

The gene calls are TRBV30 and TRBJ2-7; D call uncertain. CDR1 and CDR2 (germline): GTSNPN, SVGIG (reference sequence). With 5 bases removed from V and 5 bases from J, the gap between germline ends came to 7 bases. The CDR3 is made up of 10 amino acids. The CDR3 protein is CAWGFDEQYF. In nucleotides, the CDR3 is TGTGCCTGGGGATTCGACGAGCAGTACTTC.

This clone was seen a handful of times. The rearrangement joins TRBV4-2 to TRBJ2-2, with D possibly being TRBD2 (5 bases). V dropped 4 bases and J dropped 5 bases, with 11 bases sitting between them. The CDR3 length is 14 residues. Germline-derived CDR1 and CDR2 are LGHNA and YNFKEQ. The CDR3 nucleotides read TGTGCCAGCAGCCCGAGGACGGGGACCGGGGAGCTGTTTTTT. Amino acid sequence: CASSPRTGTGELFF.

The chain employs TRBV11-2 and TRBJ2-1; D gene uncertain. V lost 5 bases and J lost 7, with 9 bases in between. This CDR3 is built from 12 residues. Germline V gene data show CDR1 as SGHAT and CDR2 as FQNNGV. The CDR3 loop reads CASSPYKNEQFF. The CDR3, as DNA: TGTGCCAGCAGCCCCTACAAGAATGAGCAGTTCTTC.

This clone is judged medium-sized. The chain recombines TRBV2 with TRBJ1-2; D gene ambiguous. V lost 7 bases to trimming and J lost 3 bases, with 15 bases between them. The CDR3 totals 14 residues. CDR1 is SNHLY, CDR2 FYNNEI, per germline. CDR3 protein: CASTPLEGYYGYTF. The CDR3 bases are TGTGCCAGCACCCCACTCGAGGGTTACTATGGCTACACCTTC. The whole variable domain, filled in from reference TRBV2 and TRBJ1-2, reads EPEVTQTPSHQVTQMGQEVILRCVPISNHLYFYWYRQILGQKVEFLVSFYNNEISEKSEIFDDQFSVERPDGSNFTLKIRSTKLEDSAMYFCASTPLEGYYGYTFGSGTRLTVV.

This rearrangement joins TRBV4-1 to TRBJ1-2; 8 bases are a match to TRBD1. In germline, CDR1 is MGHRA, CDR2 YSYEKL. The junction had 9 bases not matched to a gene; V was cut back by 7 bases and J by 5 bases. CDR3 length: 14 amino acids. The CDR3 is CASNPTGDGYGYTF. In DNA form, the CDR3 reads TGCGCCAGCAACCCGACAGGGGATGGGTATGGCTACACCTTC.

The chain joins TRBV29-1 to TRBJ2-1; no clear D gene. CDR3 size: 12 residues. CDR1 SQVTM and CDR2 ANQGSEA come from the germline V gene. The CDR3 here is CSANEGSSAEFF. CDR3 coding DNA: TGCAGTGCTAATGAAGGCTCAAGTGCCGAGTTCTTC.

This clone was picked up a small number of times. This rearrangement joins TRBV6-6 to TRBJ1-2; D unresolved. Trimming removed 0 bases from V and 9 bases from J, with 8 bases in between. Germline-derived CDR1 and CDR2 are MNHNY and SVGAGI (reference sequence). The CDR3 extends over 12 amino acids. The chain's CDR3 is CASSYSTASYTF. The CDR3 nucleotides are TGTGCCAGCAGTTACTCGACGGCTAGCTACACCTTC.

The chain combines TRBV7-9 with TRBJ2-3; 8 nucleotides align to TRBD2. The germline CDR1 and CDR2 sequences are SEHNR and FQNEAQ (reference sequence). The CDR3 covers 15 residues. J gave up 8 bases and V 0 bases, and 7 bases lay outside the gene matches. In DNA form, the CDR3 reads TGTGCCAGCAGCTTAGCTACAGCGGGGGCCGGTACGCAGTATTTT. It translates to CASSLATAGAGTQYF.

Remarks on this clone: The junction differs from germline at one of its ends, possibly a read error. J is TRBJ2-7 and V is TRBV5-1; 7 bases align to TRBD1. Germline lookup yields CDR1 SGHRS and CDR2 YFSETQ. CDR3 length: 15 residues. The CDR3 loop is CASRPGTAPSDEQYF. For the CDR3, the DNA is TGCGCCAGCAGGCCTGGGACAGCTCCCTCCGACGAGCAGTACTTC.

This clone was found a few times. The CDR3 DNA is TGCGCCAGCAGCACGTTAGGACAGGGCCTATATTTT. This translates into CASSTLGQGLYF. The genes are TRBV4-1 and TRBJ1-3, with TRBD1 matching 8 bases. With 5 bases clipped from V and 14 bases from J, the junction kept 8 bases outside the gene matches. Germline CDR1 and CDR2: MGHRA and YSYEKL. The length of the CDR3 is 12 residues.

The chain has TRBV6-6 and TRBJ1-2; weak D call: TRBD1 (6 bases). Per germline, CDR1 MNHNY and CDR2 SVGAGI (reference sequence). The CDR3 consists of 13 residues. Trimming removed 8 bases at V and 4 bases at J, with 14 bases between. This CDR3 reads CASRRQEAYGYTF. The CDR3 DNA follows: TGTGCCAGCCGGAGACAGGAAGCCTATGGCTACACCTTC.

By its share, this clone is medium-sized. The chain links TRBV5-4 to TRBJ2-1; D is tentatively TRBD1 or TRBD2 (5 bases each). The germline V gene has CDR1 SGHNT and CDR2 YYREEE (reference sequence). This CDR3 is 15 amino acids long. The V end was cut by 0 bases, the J end by 5 bases, with 12 bases between. The DNA of the CDR3 is TGTGCCAGCAGCTTGGAGAGGGGATCGCACAATGAGCAGTTCTTC. Encoded protein: CASSLERGSHNEQFF.